One sample yielded the 2 T cell receptor beta chains listed below, sequenced in a study of T cells in Graves' hyperthyroidism and ophthalmopathy. Amplified TCR beta CDR3 regions came from RNA transcripts. During a first-round RT-PCR of the TCR CDR3, the HTBI primer set was used. MiXCR, run by TCRdb on the multiplex PCR reads, gives a single entry per CDR3 protein. The sample contains 480,000 or so distinct CDR3 sequences, approximately 15% of which appear only once. Sequencing used blood. The source of these receptors is a woman under 30 with Graves' hyperthyroidism.

In the case of this clonotype: Compared with germline, one end of the junction differs, possibly owing to a read error. The gene calls are TRBV5-6 and TRBJ2-7; 13 bases align to TRBD2. This CDR3 region has 14 residues. Per germline, CDR1 SGHDT and CDR2 YYEEEE. The CDR3 here is CASSWTSGSHEQYF. CDR3 bases: TGCGCCAGCAGCTGGACTAGCGGGAGCCACGAGCAGTACTTC.

This clonotype was picked up a small number of times. V gene TRBV7-9 combines with J gene TRBJ1-2, with 7 bases that match TRBD1. This CDR3 contains 15 residues. Germline CDR1 reads SEHNR; CDR2 reads FQNEAQ (reference sequence). V was pared by 5 bases and J by 2 bases, with 8 bases of the junction left unmatched. CDR3 loop: CASSQGGAINYGYTF. DNA for the CDR3: TGTGCCAGCAGCCAGGGGGGGGCGATCAACTATGGCTACACCTTC.